This T cell receptor beta chain comes out of a study of PD-1 blockade in mismatch repair-deficient tumors (TCRdb year 2017). Some background on the complete study: The trial enrolled about 90 consecutive patients with roughly 13 mismatch repair-deficient cancer types between 2013 and September 2016, all previously treated and progressing. Tumor-associated T cell clones were tracked in the peripheral blood of patients responding to PD-1 blockade by deep sequencing of TCR CDR3 regions.

Libraries were made using the immunoSEQ multiplex PCR assay. TCRdb holds this immuneACCESS table with in-frame rearrangements only. Some clones are missing; in checked studies, unresolved V genes explain under half, and the rest has no known cause. Counted in this sample were some 120,000 clones; about three quarters of them appeared once. The top ten hold roughly 4.5% of the sample. From the germline V gene, CDR1 is SGHRS and CDR2 is YFSETQ. Between the V and J ends, shortened by 3 bases and 5 bases respectively, the junction contains 11 bases. The CDR3 numbers 13 residues from cysteine through phenylalanine. Only the CDR3 DNA is retained, 39 bases long and in frame from the first base. Worth noting for this clone: Its antigen remains unidentified. No base qualities exist here, and no much larger clone lies one base off it.

On the study overall, not on this receptor specifically: Clones residing in the tumor, which were often undetectable in blood before treatment, expanded quickly after pembrolizumab and then contracted, generally before radiologic responses.

For each enrolled patient, mismatch repair deficiency was established using either polymerase chain reaction or immunohistochemistry. TCR sequencing was performed for three patients who responded to pembrolizumab therapy. Pembrolizumab PD-1 blockade was prospectively tested in advanced mismatch repair-deficient cancers, regardless of tissue of origin, in the phase II trial. Peripheral blood T cell samples were serially collected before and at multiple times after PD-1 blockade was started. Blood sampling times were reported as weeks after the first pembrolizumab dose. The sequences come from peripheral blood, collected 60 to 65 weeks after starting pembrolizumab. This TCR came from an adult with mismatch repair-deficient cancer. The chain was built from TRBV5-1 and TRBJ2-5, with the D gene call left open. The nucleotide sequence is given as TGCGCCAGCAGCTCTACTCCCGGGGAGACCCAGTACTTC. Its product reads: CASSSTPGETQYF.